The TCR beta chain under discussion was sequenced for a study of CD8+ T cells in alopecia areata. Study details: Donors of skin were C3H/HeJ mice aged roughly 6-13 months with spontaneous alopecia, and recipients were roughly 7-10-week-old female C3H/HeJ mice.

Study-wide findings and caveats: Normal skin contains resident alphabeta T cells, and these are also sequenced in scalp samples. Higher clonality than in normal scalp was seen in lesional scalp, especially alopecia totalis/universalis.

Pooled cells of cutaneous lymph node origin were sorted on CD4, CD8alpha, NKG2D, NKG2ACE and other markers. Extracted RNA was reverse transcribed, and the resulting cDNA served as sequencing template. Produced via immunoSEQ multiplex PCR; TCRdb's table is partial and in-frame only. The repertoire consists of 200,000 to 300,000 clones, none detected only once. This clone was detected only a few times. The antigen remains undetermined. Gene labels here are mouse ones. The read gets to within 4 residues of the CDR3 end, and the germline J gene fills in the rest. Germline assignment: CDR1 NSQYPW and CDR2 LRSPGD (reference sequence). After removal of 4 bases from V and 2 bases from J, the junction contained 5 bases not matched to a gene. This CDR3 is 16 amino acids long.

The chain combines TRBV1 with TRBJ2-5; TRBD2 matches at 11 bases. Sequenced sample: CD4+ T cells sorted from a lymph node. This receptor was identified in a C3H/HeJ mouse with alopecia areata. These mice share the MHC haplotype H2-k. Here the CDR3 reads CTCSDRLGGFQDTQYF. The CDR3 bases that were read are TGCACCTGCAGTGACCGACTGGGGGGGTTCCAAGAC.